These T cell receptor beta chains were read from a single sample in a study of T cell changes during pregnancy in multiple sclerosis. Sequencing was performed with immunoSEQ multiplex PCR; in TCRdb, only in-frame clones are kept and a portion is missing. The sample shows approximately 70,000 clones, 90% to 95% of them seen only once. This material consisted of peripheral blood, taken after pregnancy. These receptors all come from a female donor with multiple sclerosis, enrolled in a pregnancy study. Each CDR3 is given with its conserved first and last residue. Fields, in order: J gene, clone size, V gene, D gene, CDR3 protein, CDR3 DNA. A D gene is named only where the DNA matches it firmly. Some rows have no size entry. The others give once, few or many, or a class for an expanded clone.

TRBJ2-1,-,TRBV7-2,TRBD2,CASSSASGNSYNEQFF,TGTGCCAGCAGCTCAGCGAGCGGGAACTCCTACAATGAGCAGTTCTTC
TRBJ2-5,-,TRBV5-4,-,CASSTTGFETQYF,TGTGCCAGCAGCACGACAGGATTTGAGACCCAGTACTTC
TRBJ2-5,-,TRBV30,TRBD2,CAWTSGRQETQYF,TGTGCCTGGACTAGCGGTAGACAAGAGACCCAGTACTTC
TRBJ1-5,-,TRBV28,TRBD1,CASSPGTDYQPQHF,TGTGCCAGCAGCCCCGGGACAGATTATCAGCCCCAGCATTTT
TRBJ2-7,-,TRBV5-6,TRBD1,CASSLVPDRGYEQYF,TGTGCCAGCAGCTTGGTTCCGGACAGGGGCTACGAGCAGTACTTC
TRBJ2-1,-,TRBV2,-,CASSGRGPIGNEQFF,TGTGCCAGCAGTGGACGGGGTCCCATAGGGAATGAGCAGTTCTTC
TRBJ2-3,-,TRBV11-2,-,CASSIKGIDRSETDTQYF,TGTGCCAGCAGCATAAAAGGGATTGACAGGTCTGAGACAGATACGCAGTATTTT
TRBJ2-7,-,TRBV18,TRBD2,CASSPSGRYEQYF,TGTGCCAGCTCACCTAGCGGGAGGTACGAGCAGTACTTC
TRBJ1-5,-,TRBV19,TRBD1,CASSIFAPGQGHDQPQHF,TGTGCCAGTAGTATATTCGCCCCGGGACAGGGGCATGATCAGCCCCAGCATTTT
TRBJ2-7,-,TRBV2,TRBD1,CASSEGQGGPYEQYF,TGTGCCAGCAGTGAAGGACAGGGTGGCCCCTACGAGCAGTACTTC
TRBJ1-1,-,TRBV27,-,CATRQRNTEAFF,TGTGCCACCCGACAGCGGAACACTGAAGCTTTCTTT
TRBJ1-1,-,TRBV28,TRBD1,CASSLVTGVEEAFF,TGTGCCAGCAGCCTGGTGACAGGGGTAGAGGAAGCTTTCTTT
TRBJ2-2,-,TRBV6-5,-,CASRPQHPNTGELFF,TGTGCCAGCAGACCACAACACCCGAACACCGGGGAGCTGTTTTTT
TRBJ2-3,-,TRBV19,-,CASSIVLTDTQYF,TGTGCCAGTTCGATAGTGCTCACAGATACGCAGTATTTT
TRBJ1-1,-,TRBV6-5,-,CASVAGGTPEAFF,TGTGCCAGCGTGGCGGGCGGGACGCCTGAAGCTTTCTTT
TRBJ2-2,-,TRBV7-9,TRBD2,CASKGGGNTGELFF,TGTGCCAGCAAGGGCGGGGGAAACACCGGGGAGCTGTTTTTT
TRBJ2-1,-,TRBV27,-,CASSFSYYNEQFF,TGTGCCAGCAGTTTTTCCTATTACAATGAGCAGTTCTTC
TRBJ1-2,-,TRBV7-2,TRBD1,CASSLGQGVNYGYTF,TGTGCCAGCAGCCTGGGACAGGGGGTCAACTATGGCTACACCTTC
TRBJ1-2,-,TRBV5-5,-,CASSLARDDGYTF,TGTGCCAGCAGCTTGGCCAGGGATGATGGCTACACCTTC
TRBJ2-5,-,TRBV30,-,CAWRREVHQETQYF,TGTGCCTGGAGGAGGGAAGTCCACCAAGAGACCCAGTACTTC
TRBJ2-2,once,TRBV27,TRBD1,CASSRTGGGSTGELFF,TGTGCCAGCAGCCGGACAGGGGGCGGGTCAACCGGGGAGCTGTTTTTT
TRBJ2-5,-,TRBV5-4,-,CASSLGLKETQYF,TGTGCCAGCAGCTTGGGACTAAAAGAGACCCAGTACTTC
TRBJ2-5,few,TRBV6-5,-,CASSPRQVRQETQYF,TGTGCCAGCAGTCCGCGACAGGTACGACAAGAGACCCAGTACTTC
TRBJ1-3,-,TRBV5-4,TRBD1,CASSLQGAGNTIYF,TGTGCCAGCAGCTTACAGGGGGCGGGAAACACCATATATTTT
TRBJ2-5,-,TRBV7-9,TRBD2,CASSTRTRTSGSDETQYF,TGTGCCAGCAGCACGCGGACCCGGACTAGCGGGAGTGATGAGACCCAGTACTTC
TRBJ1-2,once,TRBV13,TRBD1,CASSLDGTDSYGYTF,TGTGCCAGCAGCTTAGACGGGACAGACAGCTATGGCTACACCTTC
TRBJ1-5,-,TRBV18,-,CASSPRDNNQPQHF,TGTGCCAGCTCACCTAGGGACAACAATCAGCCCCAGCATTTT
TRBJ1-5,-,TRBV10-3,-,CAISVSGYGSPQHF,TGTGCCATCAGTGTTTCAGGGTATGGGTCGCCCCAGCATTTT
TRBJ1-1,-,TRBV23-1,TRBD1,CASSQKGPGQGLTEAFF,TGCGCCAGCAGTCAAAAGGGACCGGGACAGGGTCTCACTGAAGCTTTCTTT
TRBJ2-5,-,TRBV9,TRBD1,CASSAGPGQGKWSETQYF,TGTGCCAGCAGCGCAGGACCGGGACAGGGGAAGTGGTCGGAGACCCAGTACTTC
TRBJ2-7,once,TRBV7-9,-,CASSQRVQGNDEQYF,TGCGCCAGCAGCCAACGAGTACAGGGTAACGACGAGCAGTACTTC
TRBJ1-3,-,TRBV11-2,-,CASSSRWGRGGNTIYF,TGTGCCAGCAGCTCCCGGTGGGGCAGGGGTGGAAACACCATATATTTT
TRBJ2-7,-,TRBV28,-,CASSLWQDNTYEQYF,TGTGCCAGCAGTTTATGGCAGGATAATACCTACGAGCAGTACTTC
TRBJ2-1,-,TRBV2,TRBD1,CASSRQGDSIEQFF,TGTGCCAGCAGCAGACAGGGGGACTCAATTGAGCAGTTCTTC
TRBJ2-1,-,TRBV28,-,CASSQLSSYNEQFF,TGTGCCAGCTCACAGCTAAGCTCCTACAATGAGCAGTTCTTC
TRBJ2-7,-,TRBV5-1,TRBD1,CASSLEIGAPGQGFEQYF,TGCGCCAGCAGCTTGGAGATAGGGGCACCGGGACAGGGCTTCGAGCAGTACTTC
TRBJ1-4,-,TRBV2,-,CASSERGSNEKLFF,TGTGCCAGCAGTGAGCGGGGATCTAATGAAAAACTGTTTTTT